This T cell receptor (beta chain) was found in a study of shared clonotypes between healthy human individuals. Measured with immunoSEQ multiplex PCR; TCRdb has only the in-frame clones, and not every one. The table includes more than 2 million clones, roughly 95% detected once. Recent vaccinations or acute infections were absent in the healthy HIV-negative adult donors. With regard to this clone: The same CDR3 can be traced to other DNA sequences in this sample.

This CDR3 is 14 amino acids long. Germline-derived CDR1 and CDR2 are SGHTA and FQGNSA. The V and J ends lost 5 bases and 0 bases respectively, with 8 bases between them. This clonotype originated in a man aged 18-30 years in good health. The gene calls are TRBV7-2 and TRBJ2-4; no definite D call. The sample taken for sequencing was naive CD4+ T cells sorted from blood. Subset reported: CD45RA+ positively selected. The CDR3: CASSPGLAKNIQYF. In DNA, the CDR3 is TGTGCCAGCAGCCCAGGCCTAGCCAAAAACATTCAGTACTTC.